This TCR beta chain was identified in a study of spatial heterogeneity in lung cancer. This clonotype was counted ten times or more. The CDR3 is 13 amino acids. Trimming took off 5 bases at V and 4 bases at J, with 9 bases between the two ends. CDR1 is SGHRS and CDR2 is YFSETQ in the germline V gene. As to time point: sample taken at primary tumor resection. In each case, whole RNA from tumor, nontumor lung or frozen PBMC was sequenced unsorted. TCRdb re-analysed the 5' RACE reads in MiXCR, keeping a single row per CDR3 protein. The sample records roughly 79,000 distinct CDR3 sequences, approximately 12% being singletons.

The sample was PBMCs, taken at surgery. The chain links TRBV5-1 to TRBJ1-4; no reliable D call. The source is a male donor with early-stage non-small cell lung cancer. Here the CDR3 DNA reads TGCGCCAGCAGAAGACCGAGTAATGAAAAACTGTTTTTT. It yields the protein CASRRPSNEKLFF.